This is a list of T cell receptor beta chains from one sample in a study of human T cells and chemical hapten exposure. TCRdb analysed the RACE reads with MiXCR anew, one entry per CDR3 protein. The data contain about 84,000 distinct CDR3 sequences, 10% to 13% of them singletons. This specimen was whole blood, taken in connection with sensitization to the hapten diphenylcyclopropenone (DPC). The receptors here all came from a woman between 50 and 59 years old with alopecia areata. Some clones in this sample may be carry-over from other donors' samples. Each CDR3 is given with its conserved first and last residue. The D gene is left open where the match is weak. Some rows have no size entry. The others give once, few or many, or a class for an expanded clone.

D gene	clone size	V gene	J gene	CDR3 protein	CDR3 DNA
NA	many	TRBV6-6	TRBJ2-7	CASSYSKPVLSEQYF	TGTGCCAGCAGTTACTCGAAACCTGTTCTGTCCGAGCAGTACTTC
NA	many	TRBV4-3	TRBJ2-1	CASSQDSRDEQFF	TGCGCCAGCAGCCAAGATTCGCGGGATGAGCAGTTCTTC
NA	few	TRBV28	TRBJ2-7	CASRYPGPPVSEQYF	TGTGCCAGCAGATACCCGGGGCCTCCAGTTTCCGAGCAGTACTTC
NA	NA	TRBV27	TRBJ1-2	CASSLTAYYGYTF	TGTGCCAGCAGTTTGACAGCCTACTATGGCTACACCTTC
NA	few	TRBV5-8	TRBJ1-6	CASSLVLEGPLHF	TGTGCCAGCAGCTTGGTTTTGGAGGGTCCCCTCCACTTT
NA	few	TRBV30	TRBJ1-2	CAWSAWGNGYTF	TGTGCCTGGAGTGCGTGGGGGAACGGCTACACCTTC
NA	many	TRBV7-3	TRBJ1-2	CASSSGGMGSFYGYTF	TGTGCCAGCAGCTCCGGGGGTATGGGCAGCTTTTATGGCTACACCTTC
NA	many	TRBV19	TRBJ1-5	CASSDGTSNQPQHF	TGTGCCAGCTCCGACGGGACTAGCAATCAGCCCCAGCATTTT
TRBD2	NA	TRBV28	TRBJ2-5	CASSLPRTAGRARIAETQYF	TGTGCCAGCAGTTTACCCCGGACTGCCGGGAGGGCCAGGATTGCTGAGACCCAGTACTTC
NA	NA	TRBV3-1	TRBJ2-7	CASSLVGQAGGEQYF	TGTGCCAGCAGCCTCGTTGGCCAGGCCGGAGGGGAGCAGTACTTC
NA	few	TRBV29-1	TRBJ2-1	CSVQRRWDNEQFF	TGCAGCGTTCAGAGGAGGTGGGACAATGAGCAGTTCTTC
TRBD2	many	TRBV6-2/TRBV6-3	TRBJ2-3	CASRNWGGSISDTQYF	TGTGCCAGCAGGAACTGGGGCGGGAGTATTTCAGATACGCAGTATTTT
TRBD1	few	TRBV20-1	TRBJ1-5	CSATGQGNGQPQHF	TGCAGTGCTACCGGACAGGGGAATGGTCAGCCCCAGCATTTT
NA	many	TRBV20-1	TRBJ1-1	CSASWNTEAFF	TGCAGTGCTAGCTGGAACACTGAAGCTTTCTTT
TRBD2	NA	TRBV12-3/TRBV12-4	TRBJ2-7	CASSLLAGGIEQYF	TGTGCCAGCAGTTTACTAGCGGGAGGGATCGAGCAGTACTTC
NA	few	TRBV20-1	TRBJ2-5	CSARPLEPLGTQYF	TGCAGTGCTAGACCTCTGGAGCCCCTGGGGACCCAGTACTTC
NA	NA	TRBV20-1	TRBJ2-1	CSAPDSYEQFF	TGCAGTGCTCCTGACTCTTATGAGCAGTTCTTC
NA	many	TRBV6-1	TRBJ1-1	CASSEAGGEAFF	TGTGCCAGCAGTGAAGCCGGAGGTGAAGCTTTCTTT
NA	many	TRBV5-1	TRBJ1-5	CASSLGQDWPQHF	TGCGCCAGCAGCTTGGGACAGGACTGGCCCCAGCATTTT
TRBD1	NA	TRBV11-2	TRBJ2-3	CASSPDRSPDTQYF	TGTGCCAGCAGCCCGGACAGGTCCCCAGATACGCAGTATTTT
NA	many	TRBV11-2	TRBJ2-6	CASSLGGANVLTF	TGTGCCAGCAGCCTAGGAGGGGCCAACGTCCTGACTTTC
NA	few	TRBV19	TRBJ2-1	CASSIQGAYNEQFF	TGTGCCAGTAGTATACAGGGCGCCTACAATGAGCAGTTCTTC
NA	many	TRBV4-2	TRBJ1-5	CASSEVGARNQPQHF	TGTGCCAGCAGCGAAGTAGGGGCTCGCAATCAGCCCCAGCATTTT
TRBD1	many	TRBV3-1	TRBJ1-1	CASSQDRGPNTEAFF	TGTGCCAGCAGCCAAGACAGGGGGCCGAACACTGAAGCTTTCTTT
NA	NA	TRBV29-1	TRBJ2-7	CSGLGQKNEQYF	TGCAGCGGACTCGGACAGAAGAACGAGCAGTACTTC
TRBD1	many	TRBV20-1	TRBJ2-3	CSASDRGRDTDTQYF	TGCAGTGCTTCGGACAGGGGGCGCGATACAGATACGCAGTATTTT
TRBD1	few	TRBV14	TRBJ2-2	CASTGQGYTGELFF	TGTGCCAGCACAGGACAGGGGTACACCGGGGAGCTGTTTTTT
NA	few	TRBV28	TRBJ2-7	CASKGTHKPPYEQYF	TGTGCCAGCAAGGGGACGCACAAGCCTCCTTACGAGCAGTACTTC
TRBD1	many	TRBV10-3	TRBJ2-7	CAISPDRGPYEQYF	TGTGCCATCAGTCCGGACAGGGGTCCCTACGAGCAGTACTTC
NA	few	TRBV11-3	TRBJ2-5	CASSLFVGQETQYF	TGTGCCAGCAGCTTATTTGTCGGCCAAGAGACCCAGTACTTC
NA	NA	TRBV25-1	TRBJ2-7	CASSPLAAYEQYF	TGTGCCAGCAGTCCCTTAGCGGCCTACGAGCAGTACTTC
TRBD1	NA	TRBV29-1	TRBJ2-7	CSVAKKTGDSPYEQYF	TGCAGCGTGGCAAAAAAGACAGGGGACTCACCCTACGAGCAGTACTTC
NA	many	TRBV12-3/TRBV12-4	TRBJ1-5	CASSLTRTASNQPQHF	TGTGCCAGCAGTTTAACCCGGACAGCTAGCAATCAGCCCCAGCATTTT
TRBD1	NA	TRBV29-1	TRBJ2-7	CSVRDRAYEQYF	TGCAGCGTGCGGGACAGGGCCTACGAGCAGTACTTC
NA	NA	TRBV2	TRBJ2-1	CASVLRTDNEQFF	TGTGCCAGCGTACTTCGAACCGACAATGAGCAGTTCTTC
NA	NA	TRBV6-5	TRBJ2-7	CASTGQQVYEQYF	TGTGCCAGCACCGGACAGCAAGTCTACGAGCAGTACTTC